A selection of T cell receptor beta chains follows, all from one sample in a study of blood T cell repertoires in COVID-19. Assay: immunoSEQ multiplex PCR; the TCRdb copy retains only in-frame clones and omits some. The profile shows tens of thousands of clones, about 72% of them singletons. Sequencing was done on a sample of peripheral blood. The source of these receptors is a woman of 80 years or more with acute or convalescent COVID-19. CDR3s include the opening cysteine and the closing phenylalanine or tryptophan. The order of the fields is J gene, V gene, clone size, D gene, CDR3 protein, CDR3 DNA. The D gene is left open where the match is weak. Size is stated for part of the rows, as once, few or many counts, or as a class when the clone is expanded.

J: TRBJ2-3
V: TRBV10-2
size: .
D: TRBD2
CDR3: CASSEAGGTDTQYF
DNA: TGCGCCAGCAGTGAAGCGGGAGGCACAGATACGCAGTATTTT

J: TRBJ1-5
V: TRBV30
size: .
D: TRBD1
CDR3: CAWAGTGQLDQPQHF
DNA: TGTGCCTGGGCCGGGACAGGGCAGTTGGATCAGCCCCAGCATTTT

J: TRBJ2-7
V: TRBV5-4
size: few
D: TRBD1
CDR3: CASSFGTGGDEQYF
DNA: TGTGCCAGCAGCTTTGGGACAGGGGGAGACGAGCAGTACTTC

J: TRBJ1-4
V: TRBV7-2
size: .
D: .
CDR3: CASSLDHRAATNEKLFF
DNA: TGTGCCAGCAGCTTAGACCACAGAGCTGCAACTAATGAAAAACTGTTTTTT

J: TRBJ2-1
V: TRBV5-4
size: .
D: TRBD2
CDR3: CASSRGLADNEQFF
DNA: TGTGCCAGCAGCCGTGGACTAGCGGACAATGAGCAGTTCTTC

J: TRBJ2-7
V: TRBV21-1
size: .
D: .
CDR3: CASSKARRSSSGSTYEQYF
DNA: TGTGCCAGCAGCAAAGCGAGGCGTAGCTCTAGCGGGAGCACCTACGAGCAGTACTTC

J: TRBJ1-3
V: TRBV5-1
size: .
D: .
CDR3: CASSRSDSTSGNTIYF
DNA: TGCGCCAGCAGCCGATCGGACAGCACCTCTGGAAACACCATATATTTT

J: TRBJ2-7
V: TRBV6-5
size: .
D: .
CDR3: CASSSDYEQYF
DNA: TGTGCCAGCAGTTCAGACTACGAGCAGTACTTC

J: TRBJ1-3
V: TRBV6-1
size: .
D: .
CDR3: CASSEQGGNTIYF
DNA: TGTGCCAGCAGTGAACAGGGTGGAAACACCATATATTTT

J: TRBJ2-3
V: TRBV10-3
size: .
D: TRBD2
CDR3: CAIGGDTDTQYF
DNA: TGTGCCATCGGGGGGGACACAGATACGCAGTATTTT

J: TRBJ2-7
V: TRBV28
size: .
D: .
CDR3: CASSSRVYEQYF
DNA: TGTGCCAGCAGTTCCAGGGTCTACGAGCAGTACTTC

J: TRBJ2-7
V: TRBV7-9
size: once
D: .
CDR3: CASSLSPTLLEQYF
DNA: TGTGCCAGCAGCTTAAGTCCTACCCTCCTCGAGCAGTACTTC

J: TRBJ2-1
V: TRBV2
size: .
D: TRBD2
CDR3: CASSAGTSQPNEQFF
DNA: TGTGCCAGCAGCGCCGGGACTAGCCAGCCCAATGAGCAGTTCTTC

J: TRBJ1-4
V: TRBV23-1
size: .
D: TRBD1
CDR3: CASRAGTGRTEKLFF
DNA: TGCGCCAGCAGAGCCGGGACAGGGAGAACTGAAAAACTGTTTTTT

J: TRBJ1-6
V: TRBV30
size: .
D: .
CDR3: CAWFTGSAQGIGSPLHF
DNA: TGTGCCTGGTTTACAGGGAGTGCGCAAGGCATCGGTTCACCCCTCCACTTT

J: TRBJ2-4
V: TRBV19
size: .
D: TRBD2
CDR3: CASKDWEGIQYF
DNA: TGTGCCAGTAAGGACTGGGAGGGCATTCAGTACTTC

J: TRBJ1-2
V: TRBV29-1
size: .
D: TRBD1
CDR3: CSVHGTAHGYTF
DNA: TGCAGCGTCCACGGGACAGCCCATGGCTACACCTTC

J: TRBJ2-4
V: TRBV11-2
size: few
D: .
CDR3: CASSLARTAHSIQYF
DNA: TGTGCCAGCAGCTTAGCCCGGACTGCCCATAGCATTCAGTACTTC

J: TRBJ1-1
V: TRBV6-1
size: .
D: .
CDR3: CASSESVSRGAFF
DNA: TGTGCCAGCAGTGAATCCGTCTCCAGGGGAGCTTTCTTT

J: TRBJ1-6
V: TRBV6-1
size: few
D: TRBD1
CDR3: CASSEVVGTANSPLHF
DNA: TGTGCCAGCAGTGAAGTGGTCGGGACAGCTAATTCACCCCTCCACTTT

J: TRBJ2-2
V: TRBV2
size: .
D: TRBD1
CDR3: CASRWDRGFTGELFF
DNA: TGTGCCAGCCGATGGGACAGGGGCTTTACCGGGGAGCTGTTTTTT

J: TRBJ2-1
V: TRBV3-1/TRBV3-2
size: .
D: .
CDR3: CASSQGVGPASNEQFF
DNA: TGTGCCAGCAGCCAAGGAGTAGGTCCCGCTAGCAATGAGCAGTTCTTC

J: TRBJ1-3
V: TRBV29-1
size: .
D: .
CDR3: CSVETNRRGPGNTIYF
DNA: TGCAGCGTTGAAACAAACCGGAGGGGACCTGGAAACACCATATATTTT

J: TRBJ2-2
V: TRBV5-1
size: .
D: TRBD2
CDR3: CASSLSGSWNTGELFF
DNA: TGCGCCAGCAGCCTTAGCGGGAGTTGGAACACCGGGGAGCTGTTTTTT

J: TRBJ1-6
V: TRBV6-6
size: .
D: TRBD1
CDR3: CASSYSTGTGGSPLHF
DNA: TGTGCCAGCAGTTACTCGACCGGGACAGGGGGTTCACCCCTCCACTTT

J: TRBJ2-1
V: TRBV5-4
size: .
D: TRBD2
CDR3: CASSQTSGSSYNEQFF
DNA: TGTGCCAGCAGCCAAACTAGCGGGAGCTCCTACAATGAGCAGTTCTTC

J: TRBJ2-2
V: TRBV7-6
size: few
D: TRBD2
CDR3: CASSPSGRAYTGELFF
DNA: TGTGCCAGCAGCCCGAGCGGGAGGGCCTACACCGGGGAGCTGTTTTTT

J: TRBJ2-1
V: TRBV30
size: .
D: TRBD2
CDR3: CAWSRASGDYNEQFF
DNA: TGTGCCTGGAGTCGTGCTAGCGGAGACTACAATGAGCAGTTCTTC

J: TRBJ2-7
V: TRBV24-1
size: .
D: TRBD1
CDR3: CAKLGQSPYEQYF
DNA: TGTGCCAAGCTGGGACAGAGCCCCTACGAGCAGTACTTC

J: TRBJ1-1
V: TRBV7-9
size: .
D: .
CDR3: CASSLGRENTEAFF
DNA: TGTGCCAGCAGCTTAGGGAGGGAGAACACTGAAGCTTTCTTT

J: TRBJ2-2
V: TRBV7-2
size: .
D: TRBD2
CDR3: CASSLLAGLPGELFF
DNA: TGTGCCAGCAGCTTACTAGCGGGCTTGCCGGGGGAGCTGTTTTTT

J: TRBJ1-2
V: TRBV10-3
size: few
D: TRBD1
CDR3: CAISDDRVYGYTF
DNA: TGTGCCATCAGTGATGACAGGGTCTATGGCTACACCTTC

J: TRBJ2-2
V: TRBV5-1
size: .
D: .
CDR3: CASSLGGNTGELFF
DNA: TGCGCCAGCAGCTTGGGAGGGAACACCGGGGAGCTGTTTTTT

J: TRBJ1-3
V: TRBV18
size: .
D: TRBD1
CDR3: CASDRDSSGNTIYF
DNA: TGTGCCAGCGACAGGGACTCCTCTGGAAACACCATATATTTT

J: TRBJ2-7
V: TRBV4-3
size: .
D: TRBD2
CDR3: CASSPPGLAINEQYF
DNA: TGCGCCAGCAGCCCACCGGGACTAGCGATTAACGAGCAGTACTTC

J: TRBJ1-2
V: TRBV7-9
size: once
D: .
CDR3: CASSIKGGNGYTF
DNA: TGTGCCAGCAGCATAAAGGGGGGGAATGGCTACACCTTC

J: TRBJ2-1
V: TRBV5-5
size: once
D: TRBD2
CDR3: CASSPEGLAGLWGEQFF
DNA: TGTGCCAGCAGCCCCGAGGGCCTAGCGGGACTGTGGGGTGAGCAGTTCTTC

J: TRBJ2-2
V: TRBV24-1
size: many
D: TRBD1
CDR3: CATSDLGWTGRTGELFF
DNA: TGTGCCACCAGTGATTTGGGATGGACAGGGCGGACCGGGGAGCTGTTTTTT

J: TRBJ2-1
V: TRBV2
size: .
D: TRBD1
CDR3: CASNPTGGFFNEQFF
DNA: TGTGCCAGCAATCCGACAGGGGGCTTCTTCAATGAGCAGTTCTTC

J: TRBJ2-1
V: TRBV9
size: .
D: .
CDR3: CASSTQGVVYEQFF
DNA: TGTGCCAGCAGCACCCAAGGGGTAGTGTATGAGCAGTTCTTC

J: TRBJ2-3
V: TRBV27
size: .
D: TRBD2
CDR3: CASSLNRLAVADTQYF
DNA: TGTGCCAGCAGTTTAAATCGTCTAGCGGTAGCAGATACGCAGTATTTT

J: TRBJ2-3
V: TRBV9
size: .
D: TRBD1
CDR3: CASSVGQGADTQYF
DNA: TGTGCCAGCAGCGTGGGACAGGGGGCAGATACGCAGTATTTT

J: TRBJ2-2
V: TRBV28
size: few
D: .
CDR3: CASSLGQNTGELFF
DNA: TGTGCCAGCAGTTTAGGACAGAACACCGGGGAGCTGTTTTTT

J: TRBJ1-3
V: TRBV6-2/TRBV6-3
size: few
D: .
CDR3: CASSSGTRISGNTIYF
DNA: TGTGCCAGCAGTTCCGGGACAAGGATCTCTGGAAACACCATATATTTT

J: TRBJ2-7
V: TRBV4-1
size: .
D: .
CDR3: CASSLTGRPYEQYF
DNA: TGCGCCAGCAGCCTGACAGGGAGGCCCTACGAGCAGTACTTC

J: TRBJ2-3
V: TRBV5-7
size: .
D: TRBD2
CDR3: CASSLGATSGSDWTDTQYF
DNA: TGTGCCAGCAGCTTGGGAGCGACTAGCGGGAGTGATTGGACAGATACGCAGTATTTT

J: TRBJ1-5
V: TRBV15
size: .
D: .
CDR3: CATNPGGQSDYSNQPQHF
DNA: TGTGCCACGAATCCGGGGGGACAATCTGATTATAGCAATCAGCCCCAGCATTTT

J: TRBJ2-3
V: TRBV29-1
size: few
D: TRBD2
CDR3: CSVEDGLAVADTQYF
DNA: TGCAGCGTTGAAGATGGCCTAGCGGTAGCAGATACGCAGTATTTT

J: TRBJ2-1
V: TRBV7-2
size: .
D: TRBD2
CDR3: CASSSPGLAANEQFF
DNA: TGTGCCAGCAGCTCCCCCGGACTAGCGGCAAATGAGCAGTTCTTC

J: TRBJ1-2
V: TRBV6-4
size: .
D: .
CDR3: CASSDSSGGYTF
DNA: TGTGCCAGCAGTGACTCAAGCGGGGGCTACACCTTC

J: TRBJ1-4
V: TRBV20-1
size: .
D: .
CDR3: CSAPRGEKLFF
DNA: TGCAGTGCTCCACGAGGTGAAAAACTGTTTTTT

J: TRBJ1-4
V: TRBV2
size: .
D: .
CDR3: CASSRGQPNEKLFF
DNA: TGTGCCAGCAGCCGAGGACAACCTAATGAAAAACTGTTTTTT

J: TRBJ2-7
V: TRBV10-2
size: .
D: TRBD2
CDR3: CASSTFGTSGRTYEQYF
DNA: TGCGCCAGCAGTACGTTCGGGACTAGCGGGAGGACCTACGAGCAGTACTTC

J: TRBJ2-5
V: TRBV6-5
size: .
D: .
CDR3: CAGQGGRGETQYF
DNA: TGTGCCGGCCAAGGTGGAAGGGGAGAGACCCAGTACTTC

J: TRBJ2-7
V: TRBV7-9
size: many
D: TRBD1
CDR3: CASSLEEGRGRKYF
DNA: TGTGCCAGCAGCTTAGAAGAGGGAAGGGGGCGAAAGTACTTC

J: TRBJ2-2
V: TRBV7-2
size: .
D: .
CDR3: CASSPGVRNTGELFF
DNA: TGTGCCAGCAGCCCAGGGGTGCGGAACACCGGGGAGCTGTTTTTT

J: TRBJ2-2
V: TRBV28
size: medium-sized
D: TRBD2
CDR3: CATGGGRTGELFF
DNA: TGTGCCACCGGGGGGGGGCGCACCGGGGAGCTGTTTTTT

J: TRBJ1-1
V: TRBV4-3
size: .
D: TRBD1
CDR3: CASSQQHRGTEAFF
DNA: TGCGCCAGCAGCCAGCAACACAGGGGCACTGAAGCTTTCTTT

J: TRBJ2-1
V: TRBV19
size: .
D: .
CDR3: CASKSTQSYNEQFF
DNA: TGTGCCAGTAAATCGACTCAATCCTACAATGAGCAGTTCTTC

J: TRBJ2-7
V: TRBV5-4
size: .
D: TRBD1
CDR3: CASSLARGTGVEQYF
DNA: TGTGCCAGCAGCTTGGCTCGGGGGACAGGGGTCGAGCAGTACTTC